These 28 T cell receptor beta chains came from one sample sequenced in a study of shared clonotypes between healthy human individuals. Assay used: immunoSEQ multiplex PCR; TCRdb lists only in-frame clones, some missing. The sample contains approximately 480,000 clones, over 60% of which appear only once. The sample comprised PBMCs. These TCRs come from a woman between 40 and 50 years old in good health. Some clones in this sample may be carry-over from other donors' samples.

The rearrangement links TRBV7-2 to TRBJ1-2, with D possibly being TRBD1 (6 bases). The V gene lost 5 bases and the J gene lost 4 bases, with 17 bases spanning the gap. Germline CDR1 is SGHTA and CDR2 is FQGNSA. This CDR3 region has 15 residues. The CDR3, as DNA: TGTGCCAGCAGCCTTCACGGAGGGGGTTTCTATGGCTACACCTTC. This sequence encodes CASSLHGGGFYGYTF.

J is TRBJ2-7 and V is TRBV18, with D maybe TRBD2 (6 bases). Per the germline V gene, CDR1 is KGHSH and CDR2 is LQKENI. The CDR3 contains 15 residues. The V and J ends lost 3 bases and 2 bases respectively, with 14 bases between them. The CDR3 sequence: CASSPSGGETYEQYF. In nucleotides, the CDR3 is TGTGCCAGCTCACCCTCCGGGGGAGAAACCTACGAGCAGTACTTC.

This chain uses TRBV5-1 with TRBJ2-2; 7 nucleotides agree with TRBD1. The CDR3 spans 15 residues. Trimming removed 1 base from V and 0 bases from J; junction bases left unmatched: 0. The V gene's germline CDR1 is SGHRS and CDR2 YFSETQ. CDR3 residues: CASSLTGANTGELFF. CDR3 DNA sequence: TGCGCCAGCAGCTTGACAGGGGCGAACACCGGGGAGCTGTTTTTT.

For the CDR3, the DNA is TGTGCCAGTAGTACCCGACTAGCGGCCTACTCCGGGGAGCTGTTTTTT. It is translated as CASSTRLAAYSGELFF. V and J are TRBV19 and TRBJ2-2; 9 bases agree with TRBD2. The CDR3 length is 16 residues. The junction had 9 bases not matched to a gene; V was cut back by 4 bases and J by 6 bases. Per germline, CDR1 LNHDA and CDR2 SQIVND (reference sequence). Based on the CDR3 plus reference TRBV19 and TRBJ2-2, the full variable domain is DGGITQSPKYLFRKEGQNVTLSCEQNLNHDAMYWYRQDPGQGLRLIYYSQIVNDFQKGDIAEGYSVSREKKESFPLTVTSAQKNPTAFYLCASSTRLAAYSGELFFGEGSRLTVL.

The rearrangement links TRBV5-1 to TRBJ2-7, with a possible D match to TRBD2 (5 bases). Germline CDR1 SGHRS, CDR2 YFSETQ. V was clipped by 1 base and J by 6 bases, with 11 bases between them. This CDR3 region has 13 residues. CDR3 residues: CASSLQTTREQYF. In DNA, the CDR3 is TGCGCCAGCAGCTTGCAGACTACCCGCGAGCAGTACTTC.

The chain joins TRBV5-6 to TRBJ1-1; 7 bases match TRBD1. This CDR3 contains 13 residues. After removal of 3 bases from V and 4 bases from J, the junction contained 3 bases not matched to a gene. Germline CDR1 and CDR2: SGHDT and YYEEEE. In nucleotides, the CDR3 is TGTGCCAGCAGCTCCTCAGGGGGCACTGAAGCTTTCTTT. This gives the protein CASSSSGGTEAFF.

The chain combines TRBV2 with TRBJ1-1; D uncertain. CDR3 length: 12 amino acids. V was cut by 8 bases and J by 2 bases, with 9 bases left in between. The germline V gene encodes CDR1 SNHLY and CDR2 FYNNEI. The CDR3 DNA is TGTGCCAGCCGGGAACAAAACACTGAAGCTTTCTTT. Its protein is CASREQNTEAFF.

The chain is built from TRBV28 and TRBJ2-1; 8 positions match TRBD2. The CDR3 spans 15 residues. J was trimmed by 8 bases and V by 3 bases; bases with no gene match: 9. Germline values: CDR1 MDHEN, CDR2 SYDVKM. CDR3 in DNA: TGTGCCAGCAGTTTTCTAAGCGGGAGTGGGGATGAGCAGTTCTTC. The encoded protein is CASSFLSGSGDEQFF.

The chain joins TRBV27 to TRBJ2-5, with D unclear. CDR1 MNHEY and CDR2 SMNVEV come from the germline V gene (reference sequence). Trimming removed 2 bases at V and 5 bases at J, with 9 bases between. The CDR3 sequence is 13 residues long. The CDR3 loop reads CASSLGLGETQYF. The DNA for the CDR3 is TGTGCCAGCAGTTTAGGGCTAGGGGAGACCCAGTACTTC.

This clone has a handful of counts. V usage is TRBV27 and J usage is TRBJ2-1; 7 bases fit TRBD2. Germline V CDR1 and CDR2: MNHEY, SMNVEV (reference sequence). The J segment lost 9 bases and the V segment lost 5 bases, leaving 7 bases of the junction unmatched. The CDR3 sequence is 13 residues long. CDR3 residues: CASSLIREAEQFF. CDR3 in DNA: TGTGCCAGCAGTCTAATACGGGAGGCTGAGCAGTTCTTC.

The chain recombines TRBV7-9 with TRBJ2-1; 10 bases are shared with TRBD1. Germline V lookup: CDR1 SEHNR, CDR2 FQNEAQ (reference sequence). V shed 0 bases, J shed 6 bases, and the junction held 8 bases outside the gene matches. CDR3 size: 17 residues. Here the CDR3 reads CASSLAIMDRGINEQFF. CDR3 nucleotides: TGTGCCAGCAGCTTAGCGATTATGGACAGGGGGATCAATGAGCAGTTCTTC. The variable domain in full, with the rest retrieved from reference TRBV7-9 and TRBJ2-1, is DTGVSQNPRHKITKRGQNVTFRCDPISEHNRLYWYRQTLGQGPEFLTYFQNEAQLEKSRLLSDRFSAERPKGSFSTLEIQRTEQGDSAMYLCASSLAIMDRGINEQFFGPGTRLTVL.

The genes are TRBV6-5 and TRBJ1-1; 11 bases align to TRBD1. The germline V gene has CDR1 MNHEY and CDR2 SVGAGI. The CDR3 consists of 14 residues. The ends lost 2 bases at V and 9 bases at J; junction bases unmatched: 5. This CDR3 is CASSYRTGGPQAFF. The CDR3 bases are TGTGCCAGCAGTTACCGGACAGGGGGCCCCCAAGCTTTCTTT.

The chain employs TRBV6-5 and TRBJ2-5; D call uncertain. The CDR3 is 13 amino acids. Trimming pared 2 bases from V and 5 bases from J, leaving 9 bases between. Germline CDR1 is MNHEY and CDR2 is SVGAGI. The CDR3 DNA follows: TGTGCCAGCAGTTACCCGCCGACGGAGACCCAGTACTTC. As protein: CASSYPPTETQYF.

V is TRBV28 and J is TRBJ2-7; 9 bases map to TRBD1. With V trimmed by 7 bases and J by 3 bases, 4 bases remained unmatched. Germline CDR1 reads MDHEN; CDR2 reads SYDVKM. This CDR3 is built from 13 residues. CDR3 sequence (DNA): TGTGCCAGCATCGACAGGGGGGACTACGAGCAGTACTTC. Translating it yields CASIDRGDYEQYF.

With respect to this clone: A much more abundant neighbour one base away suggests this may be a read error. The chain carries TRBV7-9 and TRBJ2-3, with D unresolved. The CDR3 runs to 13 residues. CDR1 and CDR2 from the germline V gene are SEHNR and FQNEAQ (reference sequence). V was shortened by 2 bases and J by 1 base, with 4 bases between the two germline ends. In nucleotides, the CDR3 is TGTGCCAGCAGCTTACCGGGCACAGATACGCAGTATTTT. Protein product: CASSLPGTDTQYF.

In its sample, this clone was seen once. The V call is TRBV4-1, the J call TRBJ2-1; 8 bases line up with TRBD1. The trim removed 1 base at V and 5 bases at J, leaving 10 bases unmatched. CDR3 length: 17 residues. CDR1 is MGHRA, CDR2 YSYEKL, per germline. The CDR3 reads CASSQVGGWDRNNEQFF. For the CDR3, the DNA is TGCGCCAGCAGCCAAGTTGGGGGCTGGGACAGGAACAATGAGCAGTTCTTC.

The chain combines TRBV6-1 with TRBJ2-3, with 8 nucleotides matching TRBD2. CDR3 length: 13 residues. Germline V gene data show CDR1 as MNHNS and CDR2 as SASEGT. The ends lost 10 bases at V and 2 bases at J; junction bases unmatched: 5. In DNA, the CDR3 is TGTGCCATACTAGCGGAGATCACAGATACGCAGTATTTT. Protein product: CAILAEITDTQYF.

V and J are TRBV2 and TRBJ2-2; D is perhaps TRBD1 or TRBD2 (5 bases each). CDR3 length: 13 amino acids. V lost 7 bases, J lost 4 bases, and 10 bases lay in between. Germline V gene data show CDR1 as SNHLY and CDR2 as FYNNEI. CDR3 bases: TGTGCCAGCAAGGTCGGGGCCACCGGGGAGCTGTTTTTT. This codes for CASKVGATGELFF.

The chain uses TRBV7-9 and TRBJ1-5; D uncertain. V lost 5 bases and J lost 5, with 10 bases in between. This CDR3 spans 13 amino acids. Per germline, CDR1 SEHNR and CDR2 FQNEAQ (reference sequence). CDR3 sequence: CASSQDGDQPQHF. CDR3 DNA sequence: TGTGCCAGCAGCCAAGATGGGGATCAGCCCCAGCATTTT.

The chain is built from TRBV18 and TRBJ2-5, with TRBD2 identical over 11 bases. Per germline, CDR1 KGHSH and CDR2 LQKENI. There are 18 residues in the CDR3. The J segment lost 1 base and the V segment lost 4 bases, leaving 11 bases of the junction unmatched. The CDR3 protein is CASSLIYGLAGFQETQYF. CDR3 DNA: TGTGCCAGCTCACTAATCTACGGACTAGCGGGTTTCCAAGAGACCCAGTACTTC.

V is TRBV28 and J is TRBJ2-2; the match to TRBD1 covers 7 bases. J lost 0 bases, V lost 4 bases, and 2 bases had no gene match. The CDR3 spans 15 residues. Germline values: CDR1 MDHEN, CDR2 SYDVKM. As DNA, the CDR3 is TGTGCCAGCAGTTCCGGGACAGCGAACACCGGGGAGCTGTTTTTT. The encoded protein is CASSSGTANTGELFF. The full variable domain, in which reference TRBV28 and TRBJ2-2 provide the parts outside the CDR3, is DVKVTQSSRYLVKRTGEKVFLECVQDMDHENMFWYRQDPGLGLRLIYFSYDVKMKEKGDIPEGYSVSREKKERFSLILESASTNQTSMYLCASSSGTANTGELFFGEGSRLTVL.

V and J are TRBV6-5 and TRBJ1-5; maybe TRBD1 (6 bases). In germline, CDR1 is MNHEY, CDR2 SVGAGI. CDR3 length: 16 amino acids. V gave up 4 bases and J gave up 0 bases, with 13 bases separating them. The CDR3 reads CASSSLTGYSNQPQHF. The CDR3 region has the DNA TGTGCCAGCAGTTCACTGACAGGTTATAGCAATCAGCCCCAGCATTTT.

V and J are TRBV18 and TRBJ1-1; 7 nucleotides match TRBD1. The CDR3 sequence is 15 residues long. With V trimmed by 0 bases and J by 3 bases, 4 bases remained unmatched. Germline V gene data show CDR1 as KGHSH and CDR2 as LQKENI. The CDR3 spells CASSPPATGYTEAFF. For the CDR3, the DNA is TGTGCCAGCTCACCACCTGCGACAGGGTACACTGAAGCTTTCTTT.

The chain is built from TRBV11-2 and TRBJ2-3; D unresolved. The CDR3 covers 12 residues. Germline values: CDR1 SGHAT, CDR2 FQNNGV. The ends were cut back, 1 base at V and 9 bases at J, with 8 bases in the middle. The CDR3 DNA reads TGTGCCAGCAGCTTAGTACGGACGACGCAGTATTTT. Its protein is CASSLVRTTQYF.

The CDR3 here is CASSRGGRNSYEQYF. CDR3 nucleotide sequence: TGTGCCAGCAGCAGGGGAGGAAGAAACTCCTACGAGCAGTACTTC. This chain joins TRBV6-5 and TRBJ2-7; D may correspond to TRBD1 or TRBD2 (6 bases each). Germline values: CDR1 MNHEY, CDR2 SVGAGI. CDR3 length: 15 amino acids. V lost 6 bases and J lost 0, with 15 bases in between.

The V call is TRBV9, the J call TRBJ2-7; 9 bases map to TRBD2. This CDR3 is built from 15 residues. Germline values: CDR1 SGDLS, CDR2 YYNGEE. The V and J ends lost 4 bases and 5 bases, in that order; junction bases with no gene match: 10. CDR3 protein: CASSPLGGRVHEQYF. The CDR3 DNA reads TGTGCCAGCAGCCCACTGGGCGGGAGGGTACACGAGCAGTACTTC.

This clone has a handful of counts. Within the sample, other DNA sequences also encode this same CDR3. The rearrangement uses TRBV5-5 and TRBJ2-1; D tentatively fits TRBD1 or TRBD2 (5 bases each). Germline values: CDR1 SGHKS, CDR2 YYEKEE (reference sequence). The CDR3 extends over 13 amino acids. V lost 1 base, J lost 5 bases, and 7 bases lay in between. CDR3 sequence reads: CASSLLGDNEQFF. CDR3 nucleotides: TGTGCCAGCAGCTTGTTGGGGGACAATGAGCAGTTCTTC. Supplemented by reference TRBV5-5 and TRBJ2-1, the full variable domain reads DAGVTQSPTHLIKTRGQQVTLRCSPISGHKSVSWYQQVLGQGPQFIFQYYEKEERGRGNFPDRFSARQFPNYSSELNVNALLLGDSALYLCASSLLGDNEQFFGPGTRLTVL.

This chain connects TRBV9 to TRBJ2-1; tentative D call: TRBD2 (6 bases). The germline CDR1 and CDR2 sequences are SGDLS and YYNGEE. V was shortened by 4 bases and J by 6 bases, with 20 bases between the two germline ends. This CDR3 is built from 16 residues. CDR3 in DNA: TGTGCCAGCAGCTTTGCCGGGAGCCCGTTTTTCAATGAGCAGTTCTTC. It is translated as CASSFAGSPFFNEQFF. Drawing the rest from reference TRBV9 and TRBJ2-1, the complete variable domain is DSGVTQTPKHLITATGQRVTLRCSPRSGDLSVYWYQQSLDQGLQFLIQYYNGEERAKGNILERFSAQQFPDLHSELNLSSLELGDSALYFCASSFAGSPFFNEQFFGPGTRLTVL.